The TCR beta chain under discussion was sequenced for a study of CD8 T cells in ankylosing spondylitis. Whole-study results and caveats: Past studies reported some motif variants in reactive arthritis synovial fluid and blood. A TCR beta motif made of eight highly homologous variants seemed typical of ankylosing spondylitis blood.

Regarding this clonotype: What it binds is unknown.

TCRdb re-derived calls from the 5' RACE reads in MiXCR, one entry per CDR3 protein. The sample carries around 890,000 distinct CDR3 sequences, roughly 10% recorded once. The CDR3 covers 13 residues. Germline V gene sequence: CDR1 DFQATT, CDR2 SNEGSKA (reference sequence). The germline V and J ends were trimmed by 5 bases and 7 bases, with 15 bases remaining between them. The receptor's source is a male donor with ankylosing spondylitis. Specimen: blood, either unsorted or a sorted T cell fraction (not recorded which). This chain joins TRBV20-1 and TRBJ1-5, with TRBD1 as a possible D gene (5 bases). CDR3 amino acids: CSARMGRDQPQHF. The CDR3 bases are TGCAGTGCTCGAATGGGGCGGGACCAGCCCCAGCATTTT.